Following are 17 T cell receptor beta chains from one sample sequenced in a study of CD8+CD57+ T cells in acquired aplastic anemia. TCR beta VDJ combinations and CDR3 sequences were profiled from genomic DNA. Each CDR3 protein gets one entry after TCRdb re-called the reads with MiXCR. The profile shows 200,000 to 250,000 distinct CDR3 sequences, 34% of them singletons. The specimen was sorted CD4+, CD8+, or CD8+CD57+ T cells (not recorded which) from PBMCs. These receptors all come from a human donor in good health, serving as a control.

This clonotype has at least ten counts. The chain links TRBV20-1 to TRBJ1-5, with D possibly being TRBD1 (5 bases). Germline loops: CDR1 DFQATT, CDR2 SNEGSKA (reference sequence). V dropped 5 bases and J dropped 2 bases, with 19 bases sitting between them. This CDR3 is 16 amino acids long. The CDR3 spells CSARTYPQEGNQPQHF. The CDR3 DNA reads as TGCAGTGCTCGGACCTATCCACAGGAAGGCAATCAGCCCCAGCATTTT.

This chain connects TRBV14 to TRBJ2-3; 14 bases agree with TRBD2. Germline V gene sequence: CDR1 SGHDN, CDR2 FVKESK. J was trimmed by 5 bases and V by 0 bases; bases with no gene match: 7. The CDR3 sequence is 18 residues long. The DNA of the CDR3 is TGTGCCAGCAGCCAAGAAGGGACTAGCGGGAGAAATCTAGATACGCAGTATTTT. Translated, it gives CASSQEGTSGRNLDTQYF.

Many counts were recorded for this clonotype. The rearrangement uses TRBV25-1 and TRBJ2-5; tentatively, D is TRBD1 or TRBD2 (5 bases each). Germline CDR1 MGHDK, CDR2 SYGVNS. With 8 bases removed from V and 2 bases from J, the gap between germline ends came to 21 bases. The CDR3 sequence is 16 residues long. The DNA of the CDR3 is TGTGCCAGCGGGGCCGCCGGGTCGGGGCCTCAAGAGACCCAGTACTTC. Amino acid sequence: CASGAAGSGPQETQYF.

The chain joins TRBV5-1 to TRBJ2-1, with a possible D match to TRBD1 (6 bases). V was shortened by 5 bases and J by 8 bases, with 14 bases between the two germline ends. This CDR3 is 13 amino acids long. Germline CDR1 reads SGHRS; CDR2 reads YFSETQ. The CDR3 coding sequence is TGCGCCAGCAGAATGTCAGGGGACCATGAGCAGTTCTTC. Translating gives CASRMSGDHEQFF.

J is TRBJ1-1 and V is TRBV6-1; 7 positions agree with TRBD1. The CDR3 covers 13 residues. The junction had 6 bases not matched to a gene; V was cut back by 7 bases and J by 4 bases. CDR1 and CDR2 (germline): MNHNS, SASEGT. CDR3 DNA: TGTGCCAGCAAAACCAGGGGGAGCACTGAAGCTTTCTTT. Protein: CASKTRGSTEAFF.

This chain joins TRBV20-1 and TRBJ2-5; 11 bases are a match to TRBD2. The CDR3 is 15 amino acids. Trimming cost V 3 bases and J 1 base; bases outside gene matches: 4. The germline CDR1 and CDR2 sequences are DFQATT and SNEGSKA (reference sequence). CDR3 sequence reads: CSARGSGRAQETQYF. The CDR3 DNA sequence: TGCAGTGCTAGGGGTAGCGGGAGGGCCCAAGAGACCCAGTACTTC.

There are many counts of this clonotype. This chain links TRBV9 with TRBJ1-1; 8 bases line up with TRBD1. Trimming took 4 bases from V and 2 from J; bases not matched to a gene: 4. Germline V lookup: CDR1 SGDLS, CDR2 YYNGEE. The CDR3 sequence is 14 residues long. The CDR3 DNA is TGTGCCAGCAGCTCCACAGGGGGTAACACTGAAGCTTTCTTT. Its protein product is CASSSTGGNTEAFF.

This clonotype was counted only a few times. This chain connects TRBV5-1 to TRBJ2-1; 12 bases map to TRBD2. Trimming removed 1 base from V and 0 bases from J; junction bases left unmatched: 8. Germline assignment: CDR1 SGHRS and CDR2 YFSETQ. The CDR3 is made up of 19 amino acids. Here the CDR3 DNA reads TGCGCCAGCAGCTTGCTAACTAGCGGGAGGTCCAGCTCCTACAATGAGCAGTTCTTC. It is translated as CASSLLTSGRSSSYNEQFF. Full variable domain (rest looked up from reference TRBV5-1 and TRBJ2-1): KAGVTQTPRYLIKTRGQQVTLSCSPISGHRSVSWYQQTPGQGLQFLFEYFSETQRNKGNFPGRFSGRQFSNSRSEMNVSTLELGDSALYLCASSLLTSGRSSSYNEQFFGPGTRLTVL.

The chain combines TRBV7-2 with TRBJ1-2; 9 bases line up with TRBD1. This CDR3 has 17 residues. The V gene's germline CDR1 is SGHTA and CDR2 FQGNSA. The V gene end was trimmed by 0 bases and the J gene end by 2 bases; junction bases not matched to a gene: 7. CDR3 in DNA: TGTGCCAGCAGCTTAGCCCGGGGGACAGGGCGGAACTATGGCTACACCTTC. This translates into CASSLARGTGRNYGYTF. Full variable domain (missing parts from reference TRBV7-2 and TRBJ1-2): GAGVSQSPSNKVTEKGKDVELRCDPISGHTALYWYRQSLGQGLEFLIYFQGNSAPDKSGLPSDRFSAERTGGSVSTLTIQRTQQEDSAVYLCASSLARGTGRNYGYTFGSGTRLTVV.

This clonotype showed up many times. V is TRBV5-8 and J is TRBJ2-7; D not certain. CDR1 is SGHTS and CDR2 is YDEGEE in the germline V gene. The CDR3 totals 13 residues. Trimming took off 3 bases at V and 2 bases at J, with 9 bases between the two ends. This CDR3 reads CASSWERAYEQYF. DNA of the CDR3: TGTGCCAGCAGCTGGGAAAGGGCCTACGAGCAGTACTTC.

Only a few counts were recorded for this clonotype. In DNA form, the CDR3 reads TGTGCCAGCAGCTTGGATAGACAGGGCTATGGCTACACCTTC. The encoded protein is CASSLDRQGYGYTF. This chain joins TRBV5-4 and TRBJ1-2; TRBD1 aligns across 7 bases. The CDR3 contains 14 residues. Germline V gives CDR1 SGHNT, CDR2 YYREEE (reference sequence). Trimming at V came to 0 bases and at J to 4 bases, leaving 3 bases not matched to a gene. Looking up the rest from reference TRBV5-4 and TRBJ1-2 gives the full variable domain: ETGVTQSPTHLIKTRGQQVTLRCSSQSGHNTVSWYQQALGQGPQFIFQYYREEENGRGNFPPRFSGLQFPNYSSELNVNALELDDSALYLCASSLDRQGYGYTFGSGTRLTVV.

This clonotype showed up just a few times. This rearrangement joins TRBV20-1 to TRBJ1-1; possibly TRBD1 for D (5 bases). In germline, CDR1 is DFQATT, CDR2 SNEGSKA (reference sequence). CDR3 length equals 13 residues. V was clipped by 4 bases and J by 2 bases, with 11 bases between them. The CDR3 DNA reads TGCAGTGCTAAGGGCAGGGCAAACACTGAAGCTTTCTTT. Its translation: CSAKGRANTEAFF.

This clonotype was counted many times. This chain joins TRBV20-1 and TRBJ2-3; D unresolved. The germline V gene has CDR1 DFQATT and CDR2 SNEGSKA (reference sequence). This CDR3 spans 12 amino acids. Trimming shortened V by 5 bases and J by 1 base, and 7 bases separated the two germline ends. CDR3 bases: TGCAGTGCTGTTGAGGGCACAGATACGCAGTATTTT. This translates into CSAVEGTDTQYF.

In its sample, this clonotype was seen many times. This rearrangement joins TRBV2 to TRBJ2-2; D unclear. Germline loops: CDR1 SNHLY, CDR2 FYNNEI. Trimming cost V 5 bases and J 4 bases, with 8 bases left between them. This CDR3 spans 13 amino acids. Written as DNA, the CDR3 is TGTGCCAGCAGTCAACAGATCACCGGGGAGCTGTTTTTT. Its translation is CASSQQITGELFF.

The chain recombines TRBV6-4 with TRBJ2-1; tentative D call: TRBD2 (6 bases). CDR1 and CDR2 from the germline V gene are MRHNA and SNTAGT. V lost 6 bases, J lost 2 bases, and 14 bases lay in between. The CDR3 contains 15 residues. CDR3 DNA: TGTGCCAGCAGACTGACTAGAGAGACCTACAATGAGCAGTTCTTC. It is translated as CASRLTRETYNEQFF.

Ten or more counts support this clonotype. CDR3 amino acids: CASSISGPLYNEQFF. The CDR3 region has the DNA TGTGCCAGCAGCATAAGCGGACCATTATACAATGAGCAGTTCTTC. The chain carries TRBV7-8 and TRBJ2-1, with a tentative D call TRBD2 (5 bases). There are 15 residues in the CDR3. The V gene's germline CDR1 is SGHVS and CDR2 FQNEAQ. V lost 5 bases and J 4 bases, leaving 15 bases between the germline ends.

This clonotype was seen repeatedly, ten times or more. This rearrangement joins TRBV9 to TRBJ2-1, with TRBD2 identical over 15 bases. J lost 8 bases, V lost 3 bases, and 6 bases had no gene match. The CDR3 spans 16 residues. Germline V gives CDR1 SGDLS, CDR2 YYNGEE. The DNA of the CDR3 is TGTGCCAGCAGCGGGACTAGCGGGAGGGCCCTCGATGAGCAGTTCTTC. Translated: CASSGTSGRALDEQFF.